The 5 T cell receptor beta chains below were found in one sample sequenced in a study of T cell changes during pregnancy in multiple sclerosis (dated by TCRdb to between 2018 and 2021). Library preparation used the immunoSEQ multiplex PCR assay. In its TCRdb copy, this immuneACCESS table keeps in-frame sequences only and misses some clones. Where compared with another copy, unresolved V genes explain less than half of these, and the others have no known cause. The sample profile shows tens of thousands of clones; roughly 91% of them were found once. The leading ten clones occupy around 0.85% of the sample. The source material was peripheral blood, sampled before pregnancy. Source of these receptors: a female donor with multiple sclerosis, enrolled in a pregnancy study.

This rearrangement joins TRBV4-3 to TRBJ2-3, with 8 bases that match TRBD2. The CDR3 is 16 residues long. Losses at the gene ends were 0 bases for V and 8 bases for J; bases not matched to a gene: 10. CDR1 LGHNA and CDR2 YSLEER come from the germline V gene. The CDR3 DNA sequence: TGCGCCAGCAGCCAAGAAACCAGCGGGGGACTCGCTACGCAGTATTTT. It encodes CASSQETSGGLATQYF.

The V call is TRBV11-2, the J call TRBJ1-4; tentatively, D is TRBD1 (6 bases). Germline-derived CDR1 and CDR2 are SGHAT and FQNNGV. This CDR3 spans 15 amino acids. Trimming removed 1 base at V and 8 bases at J, with 14 bases between. CDR3 in amino acids: CASSLGGLGKEKLFF. CDR3 nucleotides: TGTGCCAGCAGCTTAGGGGGGCTAGGGAAGGAAAAACTGTTTTTT.

The chain has TRBV19 and TRBJ1-2, with 7 bases identical to TRBD1. V was clipped by 8 bases and J by 7 bases; unmatched bases: 4. CDR3 length: 11 amino acids. The germline V gene encodes CDR1 LNHDA and CDR2 SQIVND (reference sequence). The DNA for the CDR3 is TGTGCCAGTTCCGGGACAGCTGGCTACACCTTC. Its protein product is CASSGTAGYTF.

This clone was detected only a few times. The rearrangement uses TRBV5-4 and TRBJ2-2; TRBD2 might be the D (6 bases). CDR1 SGHNT and CDR2 YYREEE come from the germline V gene (reference sequence). Trimming took off 1 base at V and 4 bases at J, with 8 bases between the two ends. This CDR3 has 14 amino acids. CDR3 sequence reads: CASSLPGLTGELFF. The CDR3, as DNA: TGTGCCAGCAGCTTGCCGGGACTCACCGGGGAGCTGTTTTTT.

The chain recombines TRBV4-1 with TRBJ1-5; a possible D gene is TRBD1 (5 bases). The CDR3 runs 14 residues. Germline V CDR1 and CDR2: MGHRA, YSYEKL. Trimming cost V 1 base and J 5 bases, with 9 bases left between them. CDR3 sequence reads: CASSQGQLDQPQHF. The CDR3 bases are TGCGCCAGCAGCCAAGGACAGTTGGATCAGCCCCAGCATTTT.